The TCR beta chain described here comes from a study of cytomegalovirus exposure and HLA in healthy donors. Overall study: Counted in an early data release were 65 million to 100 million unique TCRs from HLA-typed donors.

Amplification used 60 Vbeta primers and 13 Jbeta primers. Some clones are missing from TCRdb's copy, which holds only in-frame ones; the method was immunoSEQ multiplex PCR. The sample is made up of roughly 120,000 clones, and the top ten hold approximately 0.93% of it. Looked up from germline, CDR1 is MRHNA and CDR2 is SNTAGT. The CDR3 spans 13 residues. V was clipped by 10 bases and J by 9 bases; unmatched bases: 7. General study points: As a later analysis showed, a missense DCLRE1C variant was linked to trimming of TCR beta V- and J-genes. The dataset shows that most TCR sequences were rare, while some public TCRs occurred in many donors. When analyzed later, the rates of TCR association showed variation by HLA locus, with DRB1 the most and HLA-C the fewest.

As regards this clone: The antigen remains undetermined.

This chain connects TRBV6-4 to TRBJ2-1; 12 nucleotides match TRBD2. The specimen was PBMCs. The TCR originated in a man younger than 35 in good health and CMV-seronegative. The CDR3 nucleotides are TGTGCCACCAGACTAGCGGGAGCGAGTGAGCAGTTCTTC. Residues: CATRLAGASEQFF.